This T cell receptor beta chain appears in the sequencing data of a study of CD8 T cells in Susac syndrome. From germline, CDR1 is GTSNPN and CDR2 SVGIG (reference sequence). This CDR3 region has 14 residues. V dropped 8 bases and J dropped 4 bases, with 18 bases sitting between them. Reverse transcription of roughly 0.45 to 1 ug RNA used random hexamers. Amplification of TCR beta CDR3 used immunoSEQ multiplex PCR across 54 Vbeta and 13 Jbeta. TCRdb re-called the immunoSEQ multiplex PCR reads through MiXCR, storing one row per CDR3 protein. The sample holds around 170,000 distinct CDR3 sequences, about 96% seen once.

The rearrangement joins TRBV30 to TRBJ1-3; D perhaps matches TRBD1 (6 bases). The sequencing input was CD4+ T cells from PBMCs. The receptor was isolated from a human donor with Susac syndrome. CDR3 sequence reads: CAASRGTAGNTIYF. CDR3 nucleotides: TGTGCCGCCTCAAGGGGGACTGCAGGAAACACCATATATTTT.